This T cell receptor beta chain was captured in a study of T cells in Graves' hyperthyroidism and ophthalmopathy. General observations from the study: A median roughly six months before onset, the model predicted ophthalmopathy.

Active moderate-to-severe ophthalmopathy, Clinical Activity Score at least 3, NOSPECS at least 4, under 3 months' duration. Uncontrolled infection, other autoimmune disease, pregnancy or lactation barred patients from enrollment. Diagnostic assessment was based on clinical symptoms, serum thyroxine and TRAb, thyroid ultrasound and orbital computed tomography. This clonotype was counted ten times or more. Its antigen is currently unknown. The length of the CDR3 is 14 residues. In germline, CDR1 is GTSNPN, CDR2 SVGIG (reference sequence). V was clipped by 4 bases and J by 5 bases; unmatched bases: 9. TCR beta CDR3 sequences were amplified from RNA transcripts. Using the HTBI primer set, a first-round RT-PCR was run on the TCR CDR3. TCRdb ran MiXCR on the multiplex PCR reads and lists one entry per CDR3 protein. The table has tens of thousands of distinct CDR3 sequences, around 50% seen once.

Sequencing was performed on blood. The origin of this receptor is a man aged 40-50 years with Graves' ophthalmopathy. The chain recombines TRBV30 with TRBJ2-5; 8 bases are a match to TRBD1. CDR3 region: CAWNANRGSETQYF. In DNA, the CDR3 is TGTGCCTGGAATGCTAACAGGGGGTCCGAGACCCAGTACTTC. The whole variable domain, remainder taken from reference TRBV30 and TRBJ2-5, is SQTIHQWPATLVQPVGSPLSLECTVEGTSNPNLYWYRQAAGRGLQLLFYSVGIGQISSEVPQNLSASRPQDRQFILSSKKLLLSDSGFYLCAWNANRGSETQYFGPGTRLLVL.